The entry below gives a single T cell receptor beta chain sequence along with its context. Its antigen remains unidentified. This CDR3 contains 16 residues. The V gene's germline CDR1 is LNHDA and CDR2 SQIVND (reference sequence). The ends were cut back, 6 bases at V and 4 bases at J, with 16 bases in the middle. The data stem from a study of tumor-infiltrating lymphocytes in localized non-small cell lung cancer. Study-wide context: Several tumor histologies, both smoking statuses, and some post-neoadjuvant chemotherapy samples were included.

TCRdb keeps only in-frame clones here, not all; method: immunoSEQ multiplex PCR. The sample has 9,500 to 12,000 clones, 80% to 85% seen once. Regarding the study as a whole: Immunotypes IM1 and IM2 had similar TCR-derived T-cell fractions.

This rearrangement joins TRBV19 to TRBJ2-6; D is undetermined. This receptor was obtained from a human donor with non-small cell lung cancer. The sequencing input was lung tumor tissue. CDR3 sequence: CASSPADSVGANVLTF. For the CDR3, the DNA is TGTGCCAGTAGCCCTGCTGACTCGGTCGGGGCCAACGTCCTGACTTTC.